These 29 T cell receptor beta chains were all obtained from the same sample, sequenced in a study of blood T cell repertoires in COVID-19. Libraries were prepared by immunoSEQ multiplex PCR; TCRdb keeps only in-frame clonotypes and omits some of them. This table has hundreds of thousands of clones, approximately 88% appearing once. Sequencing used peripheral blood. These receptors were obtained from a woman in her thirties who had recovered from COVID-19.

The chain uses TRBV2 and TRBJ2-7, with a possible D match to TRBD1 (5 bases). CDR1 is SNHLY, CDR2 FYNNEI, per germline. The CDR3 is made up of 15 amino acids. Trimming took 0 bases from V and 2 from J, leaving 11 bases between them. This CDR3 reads CASSEAWAGTYEQYF. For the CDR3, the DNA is TGTGCCAGCAGTGAAGCGTGGGCAGGGACCTACGAGCAGTACTTC. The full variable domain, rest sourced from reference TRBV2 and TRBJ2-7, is EPEVTQTPSHQVTQMGQEVILRCVPISNHLYFYWYRQILGQKVEFLVSFYNNEISEKSEIFDDQFSVERPDGSNFTLKIRSTKLEDSAMYFCASSEAWAGTYEQYFGPGTRLTVT.

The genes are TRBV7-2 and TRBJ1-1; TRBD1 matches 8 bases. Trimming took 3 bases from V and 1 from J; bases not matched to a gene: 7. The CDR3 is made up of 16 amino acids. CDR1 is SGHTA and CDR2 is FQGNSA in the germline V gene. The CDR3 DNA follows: TGTGCCAGCAGCTTTTTATTGACAGGGGCGAACACTGAAGCTTTCTTT. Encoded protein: CASSFLLTGANTEAFF.

CDR3 DNA: TGTGCCAGCAGCCTAAAACAGGGGTCGAACACTGAAGCTTTCTTT. Translation gives CASSLKQGSNTEAFF. The chain has TRBV7-9 and TRBJ1-1, with TRBD1 identical over 7 bases. The CDR3 contains 15 residues. The V gene's germline CDR1 is SEHNR and CDR2 FQNEAQ (reference sequence). The junction had 7 bases not matched to a gene; V was cut back by 5 bases and J by 1 base.

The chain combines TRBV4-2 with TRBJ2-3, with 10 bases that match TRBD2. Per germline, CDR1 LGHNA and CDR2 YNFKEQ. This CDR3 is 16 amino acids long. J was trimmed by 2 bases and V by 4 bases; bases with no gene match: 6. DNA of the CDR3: TGTGCCAGCAGCCTTATAGCGGGGGGCTACACAGATACGCAGTATTTT. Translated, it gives CASSLIAGGYTDTQYF.

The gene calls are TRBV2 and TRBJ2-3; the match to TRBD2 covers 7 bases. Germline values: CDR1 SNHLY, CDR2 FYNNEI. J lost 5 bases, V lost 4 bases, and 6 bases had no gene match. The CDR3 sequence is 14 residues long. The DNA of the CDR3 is TGTGCCAGCAGTGGACTAGCTCTGGGAGATACGCAGTATTTT. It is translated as CASSGLALGDTQYF.

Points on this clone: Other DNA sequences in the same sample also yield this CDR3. Here the CDR3 reads CASSPRTSTDTQYF. The CDR3 DNA follows: TGTGCCAGCTCACCAAGAACTAGCACAGATACGCAGTATTTT. The chain joins TRBV18 to TRBJ2-3; D is unresolved. This CDR3 has 14 residues. The germline V gene encodes CDR1 KGHSH and CDR2 LQKENI. Trimming pared 2 bases from V and 0 bases from J, leaving 6 bases between.

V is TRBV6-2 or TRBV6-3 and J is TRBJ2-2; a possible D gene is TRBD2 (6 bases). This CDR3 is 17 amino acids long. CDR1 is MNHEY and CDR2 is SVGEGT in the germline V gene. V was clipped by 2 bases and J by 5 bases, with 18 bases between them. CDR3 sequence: CASSYPPWGVYTGELFF. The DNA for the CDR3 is TGTGCCAGCAGTTACCCTCCATGGGGGGTCTATACCGGGGAGCTGTTTTTT.

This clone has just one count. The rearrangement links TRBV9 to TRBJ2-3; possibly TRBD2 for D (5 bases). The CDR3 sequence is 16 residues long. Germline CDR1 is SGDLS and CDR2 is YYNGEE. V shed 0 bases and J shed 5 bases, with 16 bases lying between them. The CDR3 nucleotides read TGTGCCAGCAGCGTAGAAGGAGGATGGGAGATAGATACGCAGTATTTT. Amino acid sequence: CASSVEGGWEIDTQYF.

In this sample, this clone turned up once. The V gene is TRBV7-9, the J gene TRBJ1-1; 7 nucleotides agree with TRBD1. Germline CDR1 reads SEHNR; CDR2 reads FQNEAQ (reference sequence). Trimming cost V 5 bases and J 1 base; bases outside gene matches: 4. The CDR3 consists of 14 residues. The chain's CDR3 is CASSRDRANTEAFF. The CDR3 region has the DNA TGTGCCAGCAGCCGGGACAGAGCGAACACTGAAGCTTTCTTT. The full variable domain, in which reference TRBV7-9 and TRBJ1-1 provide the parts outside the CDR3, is DTGVSQNPRHKITKRGQNVTFRCDPISEHNRLYWYRQTLGQGPEFLTYFQNEAQLEKSRLLSDRFSAERPKGSFSTLEIQRTEQGDSAMYLCASSRDRANTEAFFGQGTRLTVV.

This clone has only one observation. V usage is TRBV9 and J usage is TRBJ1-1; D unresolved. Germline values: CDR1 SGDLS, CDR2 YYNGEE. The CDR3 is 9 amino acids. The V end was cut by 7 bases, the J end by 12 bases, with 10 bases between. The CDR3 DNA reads TGTGCCAGCCTCGGAGGGACTTTCTTT. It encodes CASLGGTFF.

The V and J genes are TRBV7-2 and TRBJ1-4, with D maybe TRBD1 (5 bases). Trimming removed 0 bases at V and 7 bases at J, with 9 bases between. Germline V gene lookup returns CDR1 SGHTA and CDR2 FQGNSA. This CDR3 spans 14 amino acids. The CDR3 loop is CASSLAQASEKLFF. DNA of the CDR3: TGTGCCAGCAGCTTAGCACAGGCTAGTGAAAAACTGTTTTTT.

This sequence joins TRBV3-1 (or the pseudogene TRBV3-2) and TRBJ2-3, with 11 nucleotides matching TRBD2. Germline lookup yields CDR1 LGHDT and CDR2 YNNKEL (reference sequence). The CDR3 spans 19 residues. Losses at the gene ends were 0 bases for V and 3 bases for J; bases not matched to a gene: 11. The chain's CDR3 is CASSQEWSLAGGHTDTQYF. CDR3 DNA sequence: TGTGCCAGCAGCCAAGAATGGTCCCTAGCGGGGGGTCATACAGATACGCAGTATTTT.

CDR3 residues: CASRLTGNSYEQYF. The CDR3 DNA reads TGTGCCAGCAGACTGACAGGGAACTCCTACGAGCAGTACTTC. The chain carries TRBV27 and TRBJ2-7, with 7 bases lining up with TRBD1. V lost 6 bases to trimming and J lost 0 bases; unmatched junction nucleotides: 5. The CDR3 extends over 14 amino acids. Germline V gene sequence: CDR1 MNHEY, CDR2 SMNVEV (reference sequence).

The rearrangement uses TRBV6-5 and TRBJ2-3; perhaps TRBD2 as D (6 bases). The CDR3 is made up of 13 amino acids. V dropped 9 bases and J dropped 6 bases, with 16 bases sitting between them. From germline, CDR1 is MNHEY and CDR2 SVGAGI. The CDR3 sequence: CASLLGAGDTQYF. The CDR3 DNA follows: TGTGCCAGTCTCTTGGGCGCGGGGGATACGCAGTATTTT.

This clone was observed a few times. CDR3 protein: CASRRGQGALNTEAFF. The CDR3 nucleotides are TGTGCCAGCAGACGAGGACAGGGGGCTTTGAACACTGAAGCTTTCTTT. The chain has TRBV5-4 and TRBJ1-1, with 11 nucleotides matching TRBD1. The germline CDR1 and CDR2 sequences are SGHNT and YYREEE (reference sequence). The CDR3 is 16 amino acids. V shed 5 bases, J shed 0 bases, and the junction held 6 bases outside the gene matches.

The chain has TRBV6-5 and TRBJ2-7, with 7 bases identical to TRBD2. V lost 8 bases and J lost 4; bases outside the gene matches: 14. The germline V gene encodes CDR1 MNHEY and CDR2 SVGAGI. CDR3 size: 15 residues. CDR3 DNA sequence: TGTGCCAGCTCTCCCCTAGCGGCAGTGCCTTACGAGCAGTACTTC. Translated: CASSPLAAVPYEQYF.

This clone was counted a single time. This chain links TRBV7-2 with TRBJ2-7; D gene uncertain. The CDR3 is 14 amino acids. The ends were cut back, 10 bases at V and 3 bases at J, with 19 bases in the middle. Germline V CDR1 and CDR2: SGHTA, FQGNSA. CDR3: CATALQYYDYEQYF. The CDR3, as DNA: TGTGCCACAGCGCTTCAGTACTACGACTACGAGCAGTACTTC.

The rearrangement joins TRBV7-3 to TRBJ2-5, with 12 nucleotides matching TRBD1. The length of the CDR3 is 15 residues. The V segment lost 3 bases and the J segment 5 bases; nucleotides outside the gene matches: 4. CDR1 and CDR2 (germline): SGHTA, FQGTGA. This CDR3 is CASSFGTGGVETQYF. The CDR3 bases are TGTGCCAGCAGCTTTGGGACAGGGGGCGTGGAGACCCAGTACTTC.

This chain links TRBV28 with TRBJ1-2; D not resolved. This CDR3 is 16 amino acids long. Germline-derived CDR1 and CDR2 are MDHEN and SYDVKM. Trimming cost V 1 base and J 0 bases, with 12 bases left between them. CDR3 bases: TGTGCCAGCAGTTTATACGCCCGAGCATCTAACTATGGCTACACCTTC. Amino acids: CASSLYARASNYGYTF.

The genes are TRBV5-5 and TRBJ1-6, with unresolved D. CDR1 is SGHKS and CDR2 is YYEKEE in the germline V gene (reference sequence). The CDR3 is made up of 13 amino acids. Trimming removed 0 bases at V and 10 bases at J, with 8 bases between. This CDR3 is CASSLEWASPLHF. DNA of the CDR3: TGTGCCAGCAGCTTGGAATGGGCCTCACCCCTCCACTTT. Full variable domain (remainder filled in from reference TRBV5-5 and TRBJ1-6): DAGVTQSPTHLIKTRGQQVTLRCSPISGHKSVSWYQQVLGQGPQFIFQYYEKEERGRGNFPDRFSARQFPNYSSELNVNALLLGDSALYLCASSLEWASPLHFGNGTRLTVT.

The chain's CDR3 is CASSLGTDGNTIYF. Here the CDR3 DNA reads TGCGCCAGCAGCTTAGGGACAGATGGAAACACCATATATTTT. The chain recombines TRBV5-1 with TRBJ1-3; 7 bases align to TRBD1. CDR1 is SGHRS, CDR2 YFSETQ, per germline. CDR3 length equals 14 residues. Trimming cost V 2 bases and J 3 bases; bases outside gene matches: 2.

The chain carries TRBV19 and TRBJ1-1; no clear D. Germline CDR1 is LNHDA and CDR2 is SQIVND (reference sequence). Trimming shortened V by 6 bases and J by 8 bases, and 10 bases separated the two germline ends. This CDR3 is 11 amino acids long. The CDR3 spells CASRWANEAFF. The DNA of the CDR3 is TGTGCCAGTAGATGGGCGAACGAAGCTTTCTTT.

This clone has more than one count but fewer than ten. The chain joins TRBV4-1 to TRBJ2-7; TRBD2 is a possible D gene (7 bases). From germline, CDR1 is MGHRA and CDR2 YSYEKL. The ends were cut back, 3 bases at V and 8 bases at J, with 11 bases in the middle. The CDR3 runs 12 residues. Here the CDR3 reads CASSQGGAKQYF. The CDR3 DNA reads TGCGCCAGCAGCCAGGGGGGGGCAAAGCAGTACTTC.

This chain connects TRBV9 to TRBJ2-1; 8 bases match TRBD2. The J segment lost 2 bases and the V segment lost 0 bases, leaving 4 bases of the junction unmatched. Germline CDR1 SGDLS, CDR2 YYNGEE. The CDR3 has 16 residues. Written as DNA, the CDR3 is TGTGCCAGCAGCGTAGGGAGCGGGGGCGCCTACAATGAGCAGTTCTTC. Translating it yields CASSVGSGGAYNEQFF.

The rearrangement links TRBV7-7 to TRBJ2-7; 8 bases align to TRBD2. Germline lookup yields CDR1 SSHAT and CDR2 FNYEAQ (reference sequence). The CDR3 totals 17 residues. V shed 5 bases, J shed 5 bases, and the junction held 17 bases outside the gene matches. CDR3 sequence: CASSVWVAGPGGDEQYF. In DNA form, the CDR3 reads TGTGCCAGCAGCGTCTGGGTTGCGGGACCGGGAGGGGACGAGCAGTACTTC. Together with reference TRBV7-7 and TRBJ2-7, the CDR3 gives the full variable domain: GAGVSQSPRYKVTKRGQDVTLRCDPISSHATLYWYQQALGQGPEFLTYFNYEAQPDKSGLPSDRFSAERPEGSISTLTIQRTEQRDSAMYRCASSVWVAGPGGDEQYFGPGTRLTVT.

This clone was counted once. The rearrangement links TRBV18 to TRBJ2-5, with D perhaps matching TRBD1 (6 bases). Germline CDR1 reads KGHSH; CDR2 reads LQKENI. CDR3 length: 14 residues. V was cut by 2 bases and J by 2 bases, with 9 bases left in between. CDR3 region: CASSPTGSQETQYF. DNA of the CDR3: TGTGCCAGCTCACCAACAGGGTCACAAGAGACCCAGTACTTC. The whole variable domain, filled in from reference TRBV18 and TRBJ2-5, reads NAGVMQNPRHLVRRRGQEARLRCSPMKGHSHVYWYRQLPEEGLKFMVYLQKENIIDESGMPKERFSAEFPKEGPSILRIQQVVRGDSAAYFCASSPTGSQETQYFGPGTRLLVL.

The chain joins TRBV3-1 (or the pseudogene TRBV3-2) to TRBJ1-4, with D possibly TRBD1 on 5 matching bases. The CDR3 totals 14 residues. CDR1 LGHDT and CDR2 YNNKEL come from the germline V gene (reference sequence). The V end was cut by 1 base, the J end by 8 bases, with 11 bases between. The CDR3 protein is CASSQGRQREKLFF. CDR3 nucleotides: TGTGCCAGCAGCCAAGGACGACAGCGAGAAAAACTGTTTTTT.

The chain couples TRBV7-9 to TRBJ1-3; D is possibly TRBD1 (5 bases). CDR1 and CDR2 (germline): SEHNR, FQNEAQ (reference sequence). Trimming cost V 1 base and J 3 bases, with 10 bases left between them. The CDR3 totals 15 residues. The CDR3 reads CASSLGQGYGNTIYF. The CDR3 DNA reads TGTGCCAGCAGCTTAGGGCAGGGATATGGAAACACCATATATTTT.

The chain's CDR3 is CASRGTGGYSEAFF. The CDR3 nucleotides read TGTGCCAGCAGAGGGACAGGGGGATATTCGGAAGCTTTCTTT. The rearrangement uses TRBV28 and TRBJ1-1; 11 nucleotides match TRBD1. Unmatched junction bases numbered 8, after V lost 6 bases and J lost 8 bases. Germline values: CDR1 MDHEN, CDR2 SYDVKM. The CDR3 covers 14 residues.